This T cell receptor (beta chain) came from a study of shared clonotypes between healthy human individuals. Looking at the study overall: Ranging from 18 to 49 in age, donors were a couple of women and three men.

A roughly 200 ng quantity of DNA, 25,000 to 30,000 T cell genomes, went into the sorted-subset replicate PCRs. Sequencing was performed with immunoSEQ multiplex PCR; in TCRdb, only in-frame clones are kept and a portion is missing. In the table there are over 2,000,000 clones, just under 95% of which are singletons. V gave up 10 bases and J gave up 5 bases; unmatched junction bases: 11. The CDR3 totals 13 residues. Germline loops: CDR1 ENHRY, CDR2 SYGVKD. Naivety among CD8 cells was defined by CD45RO negativity and positive CCR7 selection, thereby excluding terminally differentiated effector memory CD45RA+ cells.

This receptor was taken from a man younger than 35 in good health. Some clones in this sample may be carry-over from other donors' samples. The J gene is TRBJ2-7, the V gene TRBV10-3, with 7 nucleotides matching TRBD2. Material: naive CD8+ T cells from PBMCs. DNA for the CDR3: TGTGCCAGTGGGGGGGGTCAGAAGCACGAGCAGTACTTC. As protein: CASGGGQKHEQYF.